The clone carrying this T cell receptor (beta chain) came up once. V lost 0 bases to trimming and J lost 3 bases, with 14 bases between them. Germline assignment: CDR1 LGHNT and CDR2 FRNRAP. The CDR3 has 16 amino acids. The entry originates in a study of blood T cell repertoires in COVID-19. Background on the study: PBMCs, B-cell-depleted T cells, or T cells were the source of the cDNA or gDNA that made up the material.

Under the authors' procedure: Cell counts per sample came from amplifying reference gene primers. Only in-frame clones appear in the TCRdb table, and some are missing; sequencing was by immunoSEQ multiplex PCR. The V and J calls and the clone size are those of that table, but D and trimming were determined from the DNA. This sample has more than 15,000 clones; about 88% occur once, and the top ten carry 9.8%. The sequence was obtained from a middle-aged man with active COVID-19. V and J are TRBV12-5 and TRBJ1-2, with D unresolved. Sequenced: peripheral blood. The CDR3 reads CASGLVRREWDYGYTF. CDR3 sequence (DNA): TGTGCTAGTGGTTTGGTACGTCGGGAGTGGGACTATGGCTACACCTTC.